This T cell receptor (beta chain) was obtained from a study of blood T cells in healthy people across ages. Overall study results and limits: Unsorted PBMCs blocked a conclusive comparison of naive and antigen-experienced cells. It was the long-lived donors that had more naive CD4+ cells and higher diversity than aged donors.

Primers used in a second PCR of about 7 to 12 cycles were a sample-barcoded 5' primer and a J-beta primer mix. TCRdb ran MiXCR on the 5' RACE reads and lists one entry per CDR3 protein. The table records hundreds of thousands of distinct CDR3 sequences, about 30% of them present only once. The CDR3 runs to 14 residues. V was pared by 1 base and J by 2 bases, with 5 bases between. Germline loops: CDR1 LNHNV, CDR2 YYDKDF (reference sequence). This clonotype was seen many times. What it binds is unknown. This sequence was found in a woman aged 80 or over in good health. Material: blood. The chain links TRBV15 to TRBJ2-2, with D unresolved. The CDR3 is CATSRARNTGELFF. The CDR3 nucleotides are TGTGCCACCAGCAGAGCCCGAAACACCGGGGAGCTGTTTTTT.